Following are 14 T cell receptor beta chains from one sample sequenced in a study of control samples from healthy donors and cancer patients. Data came from immunoSEQ multiplex PCR; TCRdb stores just in-frame clones and leaves some out. Found here are some 49,000 clones, 85% to 95% of them singletons; the top ten hold 0.65% to 0.9%. The specimen sequenced was PBMCs. These receptors originate from a man in his thirties or forties with colorectal cancer.

The rearrangement uses TRBV4-2 and TRBJ2-7; the D gene is possibly TRBD2 (7 bases). Trimming removed 2 bases at V and 0 bases at J, with 11 bases between. Germline V lookup: CDR1 LGHNA, CDR2 YNFKEQ. The CDR3 totals 15 residues. CDR3 region: CASSQPRGASYEQYF. DNA of the CDR3: TGTGCCAGCAGCCAACCTCGGGGGGCCTCCTACGAGCAGTACTTC.

The chain is built from TRBV24-1 and TRBJ2-1, with a tentative D call TRBD2 (6 bases). V was trimmed by 5 bases and J by 6 bases, leaving 7 bases between them. The CDR3 runs to 12 residues. CDR1 is KGHDR, CDR2 SFDVKD, per germline. CDR3 in amino acids: CATSGRGNEQFF. The CDR3 bases are TGTGCCACCAGTGGGAGGGGCAATGAGCAGTTCTTC.

This chain links TRBV4-3 with TRBJ2-2; 9 positions agree with TRBD2. Germline V gives CDR1 LGHNA, CDR2 YSLEER. There are 17 residues in the CDR3. J gave up 0 bases and V 2 bases, and 4 bases lay outside the gene matches. CDR3 region: CASSQFSGGPNTGELFF. CDR3 bases: TGCGCCAGCAGCCAATTTAGCGGGGGCCCGAACACCGGGGAGCTGTTTTTT.

The J gene is TRBJ2-5, the V gene TRBV5-1; TRBD2 matches at 9 bases. This CDR3 has 16 amino acids. From germline, CDR1 is SGHRS and CDR2 YFSETQ. V was pared by 3 bases and J by 5 bases, with 11 bases of the junction left unmatched. The CDR3 region is CASSSVAGASRETQYF. In DNA, the CDR3 is TGCGCCAGCAGCTCAGTAGCGGGGGCCTCCCGGGAGACCCAGTACTTC.

CDR3: CASSMGDSGGQPQHF. In DNA form, the CDR3 reads TGTGCCAGTAGTATGGGTGACTCAGGAGGTCAGCCCCAGCATTTT. This sequence joins TRBV19 and TRBJ1-5; no firm D call. Germline-derived CDR1 and CDR2 are LNHDA and SQIVND (reference sequence). V shed 3 bases and J shed 6 bases, with 15 bases lying between them. CDR3 size: 15 residues. The full variable domain, with the rest looked up from reference TRBV19 and TRBJ1-5, is DGGITQSPKYLFRKEGQNVTLSCEQNLNHDAMYWYRQDPGQGLRLIYYSQIVNDFQKGDIAEGYSVSREKKESFPLTVTSAQKNPTAFYLCASSMGDSGGQPQHFGDGTRLSIL.

This clone has a handful of counts. The genes are TRBV20-1 and TRBJ1-5; possibly TRBD1 for D (5 bases). The germline V gene has CDR1 DFQATT and CDR2 SNEGSKA (reference sequence). CDR3 length equals 14 residues. Trimming pared 3 bases from V and 1 base from J, leaving 10 bases between. As DNA, the CDR3 is TGCAGTGCTAGTTTGGGGGGGAGCAATCAGCCCCAGCATTTT. The encoded protein is CSASLGGSNQPQHF.

This CDR3 is CASTTGRLNEKLFF. The DNA for the CDR3 is TGTGCCAGCACCACCGGGAGATTAAATGAAAAACTGTTTTTT. The chain is built from TRBV25-1 and TRBJ1-4, with no clear D. The CDR3 length is 14 residues. Germline assignment: CDR1 MGHDK and CDR2 SYGVNS. V lost 7 bases and J 5 bases, leaving 14 bases between the germline ends.

The chain's CDR3 is CASSQGQPYEQYF. In DNA, the CDR3 is TGTGCCAGCTCACAAGGACAGCCCTACGAGCAGTACTTC. J is TRBJ2-7 and V is TRBV18; tentative D call: TRBD1 (6 bases). The CDR3 has 13 residues. Germline V gene lookup returns CDR1 KGHSH and CDR2 LQKENI. Between the trimmed V and J ends, which lost 4 bases and 2 bases, there was a span of 9 bases.

The rearrangement uses TRBV6-5 and TRBJ1-3, with a tentative D call TRBD1 (5 bases). V lost 6 bases to trimming and J lost 4 bases, with 16 bases between them. In germline, CDR1 is MNHEY, CDR2 SVGAGI. This CDR3 spans 15 amino acids. The DNA of the CDR3 is TGTGCCAGCAGCCGCTCAGGGTTTTCAGGAAACACCATATATTTT. Translated: CASSRSGFSGNTIYF.

In its sample, this clone was seen a few times. V gene TRBV20-1 combines with J gene TRBJ1-1; perhaps TRBD1 as D (5 bases). CDR3 length equals 11 residues. Germline V CDR1 and CDR2: DFQATT, SNEGSKA (reference sequence). The V gene lost 5 bases and the J gene lost 4 bases, with 8 bases spanning the gap. CDR3 nucleotides: TGCAGTGCTGCCAGGGCCACTGAAGCTTTCTTT. Protein sequence: CSAARATEAFF.

The chain has TRBV4-2 and TRBJ2-1; tentatively, D is TRBD1 or TRBD2 (5 bases each). The V end lost 1 base, the J end lost 0 bases, and 10 bases lay between the germline ends. Looked up from germline, CDR1 is LGHNA and CDR2 is YNFKEQ. This CDR3 is built from 16 residues. The CDR3 protein is CASSQVGTYSYNEQFF. Here the CDR3 DNA reads TGTGCCAGCAGCCAAGTCGGGACCTACTCCTACAATGAGCAGTTCTTC.

The rearrangement links TRBV6-2 or TRBV6-3 to TRBJ2-7; maybe TRBD1 (6 bases). The CDR3 sequence is 14 residues long. Deletions cut 5 bases from V and 4 bases from J, with 15 bases between. The germline gives CDR1 MNHEY, CDR2 SVGEGT. The CDR3 DNA is TGTGCCAGCAGTCCCCGGACAGTTCCTTACGAGCAGTACTTC. This translates into CASSPRTVPYEQYF.

The V gene is TRBV6-1, the J gene TRBJ1-1; 10 bases map to TRBD1. J gave up 5 bases and V 0 bases, and 3 bases lay outside the gene matches. CDR3 length: 15 residues. Germline CDR1 and CDR2: MNHNS and SASEGT. DNA of the CDR3: TGTGCCAGCAGTGAAGCTCGGACAGGGGGAACTGAAGCTTTCTTT. Translation gives CASSEARTGGTEAFF.

The chain has TRBV2 and TRBJ1-5; the match to TRBD1 covers 8 bases. This CDR3 region has 13 residues. Germline V gene lookup returns CDR1 SNHLY and CDR2 FYNNEI. V dropped 7 bases and J dropped 7; count of bases not matched to a gene: 6. In DNA, the CDR3 is TGTGCCAGCAAGGGGACAGGCGGCCAGCCCCAGCATTTT. This encodes CASKGTGGQPQHF.